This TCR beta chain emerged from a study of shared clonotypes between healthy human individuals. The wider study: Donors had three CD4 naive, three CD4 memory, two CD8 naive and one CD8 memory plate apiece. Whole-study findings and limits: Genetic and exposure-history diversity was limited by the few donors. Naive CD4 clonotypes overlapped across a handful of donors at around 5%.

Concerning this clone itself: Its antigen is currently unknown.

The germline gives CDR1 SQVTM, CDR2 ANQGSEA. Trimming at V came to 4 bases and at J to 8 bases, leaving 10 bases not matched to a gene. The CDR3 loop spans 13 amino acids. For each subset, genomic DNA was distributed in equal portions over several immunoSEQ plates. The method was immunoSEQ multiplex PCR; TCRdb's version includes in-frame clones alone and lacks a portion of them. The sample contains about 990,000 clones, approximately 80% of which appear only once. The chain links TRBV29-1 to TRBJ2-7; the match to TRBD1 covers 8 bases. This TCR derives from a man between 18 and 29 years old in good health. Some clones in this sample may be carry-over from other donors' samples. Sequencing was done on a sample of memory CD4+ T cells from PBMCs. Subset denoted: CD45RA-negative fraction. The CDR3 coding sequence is TGCAGCGTTGCCCGGGAGAGGGACAGGAAGCAGTACTTC. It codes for CSVARERDRKQYF.